The present T cell receptor (beta chain) was sequenced within a study of regulatory T cells in long-lasting Graves disease. Time point here: persistent/refractory GD, antithyroid drugs over 5 years with positive TRAb. The authors made the TCR library using RNA they extracted from PBMCs. V lost 0 bases and J lost 6, with 3 bases in between. CDR3 length equals 11 residues. Germline CDR1 GTSNPN, CDR2 SVGIG (reference sequence). Building the TCR beta libraries relied on iRepertoire HTBI primers, and CDR3 regions underwent Arm-PCR. In TCRdb, the multiplex PCR reads were re-called with MiXCR into one record per CDR3 protein. The profile shows 300,000 to 500,000 distinct CDR3 sequences, around 21% of them singletons.

The sequence came from a female donor with Graves disease. The J gene is TRBJ2-1, the V gene TRBV30; no reliable D call. The specimen was peripheral blood mononuclear cells (PBMCs), collected when the disease was refractory, from a patient treated with antithyroid drugs. CDR3 loop: CAWSVGNEQFF. The CDR3 DNA is TGTGCCTGGAGTGTAGGCAATGAGCAGTTCTTC.